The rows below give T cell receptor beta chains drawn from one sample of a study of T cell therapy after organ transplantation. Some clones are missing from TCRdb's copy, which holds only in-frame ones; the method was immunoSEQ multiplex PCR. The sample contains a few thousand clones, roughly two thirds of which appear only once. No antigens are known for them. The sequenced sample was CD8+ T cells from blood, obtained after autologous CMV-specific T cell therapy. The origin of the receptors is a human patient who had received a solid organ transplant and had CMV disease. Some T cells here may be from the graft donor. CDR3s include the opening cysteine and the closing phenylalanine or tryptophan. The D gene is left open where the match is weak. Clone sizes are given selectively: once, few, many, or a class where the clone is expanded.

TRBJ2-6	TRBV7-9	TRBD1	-	TGTGCCAGCAGGGGACAGGGGGCTGGTGGGGCCAACGTCCTGACTTTC	CASRGQGAGGANVLTF
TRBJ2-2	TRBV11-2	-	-	TGTGCCAGCAGCTTGTATACATCGTTCGGCACCGGGGAGCTGTTTTTT	CASSLYTSFGTGELFF
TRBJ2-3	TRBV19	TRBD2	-	TGTGCCAGTAGCAATGCGGGGACTAGCGGCACAGATACGCAGTATTTT	CASSNAGTSGTDTQYF
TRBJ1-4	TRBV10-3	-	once	TGTGCCATCACGGCAGGGGAAAATGAAAAACTGTTTTTT	CAITAGENEKLFF
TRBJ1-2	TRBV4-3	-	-	TGCGCCAGCAGCCACAGTGGGGGGGCGCAGCGCTATGGCTACACCTTC	CASSHSGGAQRYGYTF
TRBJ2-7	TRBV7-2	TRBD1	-	TGTGCCAGCAGCTGGGGACAGGGATCGGCCTACGAGCAGTACTTC	CASSWGQGSAYEQYF
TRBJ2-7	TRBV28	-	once	TGTGCCAGCAAAGCAGGGAGCTCCTACGAGCAGTACTTC	CASKAGSSYEQYF
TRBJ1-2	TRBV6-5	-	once	TGTGCCAGCAGTTCAGGGTTAGGCTACACCTTC	CASSSGLGYTF
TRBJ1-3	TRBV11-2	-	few	TGTGCCAGCAGCTCTCACAATTCTGGAAACACCATATATTTT	CASSSHNSGNTIYF
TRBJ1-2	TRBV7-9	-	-	TGTGCCAGCAGCTTAGGGGCCACACCGGGCTATGGCTACACCTTC	CASSLGATPGYGYTF
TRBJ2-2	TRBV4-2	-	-	TGTGCCAGCAGCCAAGTTCTGCAGGGTGGAACCGGGGAGCTGTTTTTT	CASSQVLQGGTGELFF
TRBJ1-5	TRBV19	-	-	TGTGCCAGTTCCCTCGCCGGGACAAATAGCAATCAGCCCCAGCATTTT	CASSLAGTNSNQPQHF
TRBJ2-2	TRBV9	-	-	TGTGCCAGCAGCGTAGTACCCAGGTGGGGGCTAGACACCGGGGAGCTGTTTTTT	CASSVVPRWGLDTGELFF
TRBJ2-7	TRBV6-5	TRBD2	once	TGTGCCAGCAGTTCCGTAGCGGGAGGGCCCTACGAGCAGTACTTC	CASSSVAGGPYEQYF
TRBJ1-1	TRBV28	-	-	TGTGCCAGCAGTTTATGGGGGAAGGGAACTGAAGCTTTCTTT	CASSLWGKGTEAFF
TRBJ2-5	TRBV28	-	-	TGTGCCAGCACCAGGGGGGCGTTCCAAGAGACCCAGTACTTC	CASTRGAFQETQYF
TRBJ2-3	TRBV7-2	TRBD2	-	TGTGGCAGGATTGCGCTAGCGGGGGGGCCAATAGATACGCAGTATTTT	CGRIALAGGPIDTQYF
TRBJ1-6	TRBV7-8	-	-	TGTGCCAGCAGCCCTCGAGTATCCTATAATTCACCCCTCCACTTT	CASSPRVSYNSPLHF
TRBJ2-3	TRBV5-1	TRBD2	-	TGCGCCAGCAGCTTGGAGATGGCGGGAGAAGTCGGGACAGATACGCAGTATTTT	CASSLEMAGEVGTDTQYF
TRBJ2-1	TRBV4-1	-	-	TGCGCCAGCAGCCAAAAAACGACTGCCTACAATGAGCAGTTCTTC	CASSQKTTAYNEQFF
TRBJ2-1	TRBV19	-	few	TGTGCCAGTAGTTTAGGCGGATCCTCCTACAATGAGCAGTTCTTC	CASSLGGSSYNEQFF
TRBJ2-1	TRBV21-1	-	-	TGTGCCAGCAGGGATGGACCTCGTCTCTACAATGAGCAGTTCTTC	CASRDGPRLYNEQFF
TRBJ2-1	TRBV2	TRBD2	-	TGTGCCAGCAGTGAGCCCTTCCGACTAGCGGCCGGGACGGAGCAGTTCTTC	CASSEPFRLAAGTEQFF
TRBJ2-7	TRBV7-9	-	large	TGTGCCAGCAGCTTAAGACAGCAGCCTGACGAGCAGTACTTC	CASSLRQQPDEQYF
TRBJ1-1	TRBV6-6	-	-	TGTGCCAGCAGCGGCGGCGGCACTGAAGCTTTCTTT	CASSGGGTEAFF
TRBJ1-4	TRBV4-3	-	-	TGCGCCCCCAGCCAAGATGGGGGGGAGGGGTACGGGGAAAAACTGTTTTTT	CAPSQDGGEGYGEKLFF
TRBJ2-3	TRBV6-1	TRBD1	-	TGTGCCAGCAGTGAAAGGAGACAGGGGATTTTTGATACGCAGTATTTT	CASSERRQGIFDTQYF
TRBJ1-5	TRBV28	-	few	TGTGCCAGCAGCCGCGCCTATAGCAATCAGCCCCAGCATTTT	CASSRAYSNQPQHF
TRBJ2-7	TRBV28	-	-	TGTGCCAGCGGAGAGGGAGCCTCGTACGAGCAGTACTTC	CASGEGASYEQYF
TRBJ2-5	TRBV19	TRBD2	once	TGTGCCAGTACCTCACGGGGGGGGTCGGAGACCCAGTACTTC	CASTSRGGSETQYF
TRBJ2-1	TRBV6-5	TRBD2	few	TGTGCCAGCAGTGATTCCTTCCTAGCGGGAGAGGAGTTCTTC	CASSDSFLAGEEFF
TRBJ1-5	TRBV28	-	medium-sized	TGTGCCAGCAGGTTCGGATGGATTTATAGCAATCAGCCCCAGCATTTT	CASRFGWIYSNQPQHF
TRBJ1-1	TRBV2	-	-	TGTGCCAGCAGTGAAGTTGGGGGGGCGAGCACTGAAGCTTTCTTT	CASSEVGGASTEAFF
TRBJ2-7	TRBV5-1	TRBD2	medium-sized	TGCGCCAGCAGCTCAGGGACTAGCGGGGGGCACTCCTACGAGCAGTACTTC	CASSSGTSGGHSYEQYF
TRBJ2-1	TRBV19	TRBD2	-	TGTGCCAGTATCCCTAGCGGGAGGGGACTTAACAATGAGCAGTTCTTC	CASIPSGRGLNNEQFF
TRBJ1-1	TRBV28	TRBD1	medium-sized	TGTGCCAGCAGTTTTGCAGGGGGCGGGCACACTGAAGCTTTCTTT	CASSFAGGGHTEAFF
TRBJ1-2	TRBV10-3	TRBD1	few	TGTGCCATCAGTGAGTCAGGGGGCGCGTATGGCTACACCTTC	CAISESGGAYGYTF